The 24 T cell receptor beta chains below all came from one sample that was sequenced in a study of brain T cells in children with intractable seizures. Data came from immunoSEQ multiplex PCR; TCRdb stores just in-frame clones and leaves some out. The sample holds approximately 41,000 clones, around nine tenths seen once. Here the sequenced sample was peripheral blood, taken at surgery. The receptors were sampled from a girl aged 2 to 9 with tuberous sclerosis and intractable seizures.

The chain combines TRBV24-1 with TRBJ2-5; possibly TRBD2 for D (5 bases). The ends were cut back, 4 bases at V and 1 base at J, with 6 bases in the middle. The CDR3 consists of 13 residues. Germline V lookup: CDR1 KGHDR, CDR2 SFDVKD. The CDR3 DNA reads TGTGCCACCAGTGAACGGGGCCAAGAGACCCAGTACTTC. It yields the protein CATSERGQETQYF.

V usage is TRBV5-1 and J usage is TRBJ1-2; 8 nucleotides match TRBD1. CDR1 is SGHRS and CDR2 is YFSETQ in the germline V gene. This CDR3 has 16 amino acids. Losses at the gene ends were 0 bases for V and 4 bases for J; bases not matched to a gene: 8. This CDR3 reads CASSLGRGRISYGYTF. DNA of the CDR3: TGCGCCAGCAGCTTGGGCAGGGGGCGCATCAGCTATGGCTACACCTTC. Full variable domain (missing parts from reference TRBV5-1 and TRBJ1-2): KAGVTQTPRYLIKTRGQQVTLSCSPISGHRSVSWYQQTPGQGLQFLFEYFSETQRNKGNFPGRFSGRQFSNSRSEMNVSTLELGDSALYLCASSLGRGRISYGYTFGSGTRLTVV.

This rearrangement joins TRBV18 to TRBJ1-1, with 8 nucleotides matching TRBD1. Germline V CDR1 and CDR2: KGHSH, LQKENI. This CDR3 comprises 14 residues. Trimming removed 6 bases from V and 5 bases from J; junction bases left unmatched: 8. The CDR3 bases are TGTGCCAGCTCCCAACAGGGGGTACAAACTGAAGCTTTCTTT. It is translated as CASSQQGVQTEAFF.

V gene TRBV5-1 combines with J gene TRBJ2-7; D is ambiguous. Trimming removed 4 bases from V and 4 bases from J, with 18 bases in between. Germline CDR1 SGHRS, CDR2 YFSETQ. CDR3 length: 15 amino acids. CDR3 in amino acids: CASSPRTAMWYEQYF. The CDR3 DNA follows: TGCGCCAGCAGCCCCCGGACGGCCATGTGGTACGAGCAGTACTTC.

This clone was recorded a few times. J is TRBJ2-5 and V is TRBV19; D may be TRBD1 (6 bases). Germline V gene data show CDR1 as LNHDA and CDR2 as SQIVND (reference sequence). V was clipped by 3 bases and J by 2 bases, with 10 bases between them. The CDR3 spans 14 residues. CDR3 sequence: CASSISGTQETQYF. CDR3 nucleotide sequence: TGTGCCAGTAGTATTTCGGGGACACAAGAGACCCAGTACTTC.

Only one count was recorded for this clone. The rearrangement links TRBV4-1 to TRBJ2-6; unclear D gene. CDR3 size: 16 residues. The V and J ends lost 1 base and 1 base respectively, with 8 bases between them. The germline V gene encodes CDR1 MGHRA and CDR2 YSYEKL. CDR3 loop: CASSQVPVSGANVLTF. CDR3 DNA: TGCGCCAGCAGCCAAGTCCCGGTTTCTGGGGCCAACGTCCTGACTTTC.

This chain connects TRBV19 to TRBJ2-1; a possible D gene is TRBD2 (6 bases). Between the trimmed V and J ends, which lost 1 base and 5 bases, there was a span of 9 bases. The CDR3 length is 14 residues. Looked up from germline, CDR1 is LNHDA and CDR2 is SQIVND (reference sequence). The CDR3 region is CASSIGGGHNEQFF. The CDR3 DNA reads TGTGCCAGTAGTATAGGAGGAGGGCACAATGAGCAGTTCTTC.

The genes are TRBV7-9 and TRBJ2-7; TRBD1 agrees at 7 bases. V trimming: 3 bases; J trimming: 0 bases; junction bases outside the gene matches: 8. The CDR3 extends over 16 amino acids. The V gene's germline CDR1 is SEHNR and CDR2 FQNEAQ (reference sequence). CDR3 in amino acids: CASSLATGTGSYEQYV. In nucleotides, the CDR3 is TGTGCCAGCAGCTTGGCGACAGGGACGGGCTCCTACGAGCAGTACGTC.

The chain uses TRBV7-2 and TRBJ2-5, with a weak D call TRBD2 (6 bases). The V end was cut by 5 bases, the J end by 5 bases, with 12 bases between. CDR3 size: 13 residues. Per the germline V gene, CDR1 is SGHTA and CDR2 is FQGNSA. This CDR3 is CASSPVGGETQYF. In DNA form, the CDR3 reads TGTGCCAGCAGCCCGGTGGGGGGTGAGACCCAGTACTTC.

Only one count was recorded for this clone. V and J are TRBV5-6 and TRBJ1-6, with a weak D call TRBD1 (5 bases). This CDR3 region has 16 residues. The germline V gene encodes CDR1 SGHDT and CDR2 YYEEEE. Trimming pared 2 bases from V and 5 bases from J, leaving 14 bases between. CDR3 protein: CASSFPGTTDNSPLHF. The CDR3 DNA is TGTGCCAGCAGCTTTCCCGGGACGACCGATAATTCACCCCTCCACTTT.

The genes are TRBV20-1 and TRBJ2-7; 7 nucleotides match TRBD1. CDR3 size: 15 residues. CDR1 and CDR2 from the germline V gene are DFQATT and SNEGSKA (reference sequence). The junction had 10 bases not matched to a gene; V was cut back by 3 bases and J by 2 bases. The CDR3 region has the DNA TGCAGTGCTAGTAACAGGGGAACAGGGGCCTACGAGCAGTACTTC. This gives the protein CSASNRGTGAYEQYF.

The chain combines TRBV6-5 with TRBJ1-3; D gene unclear. This CDR3 comprises 15 residues. Trimming took off 0 bases at V and 2 bases at J, with 8 bases between the two ends. Germline CDR1 MNHEY, CDR2 SVGAGI. CDR3 bases: TGTGCCAGCAGTTACTCAGTTCGGGCTGGAAACACCATATATTTT. Translation gives CASSYSVRAGNTIYF.

This rearrangement joins TRBV2 to TRBJ1-1, with unresolved D. V was cut by 6 bases and J by 5 bases, with 10 bases left in between. Germline loops: CDR1 SNHLY, CDR2 FYNNEI. The CDR3 spans 12 residues. This CDR3 is CASRVEWTEAFF. The DNA for the CDR3 is TGTGCCAGCAGGGTTGAGTGGACTGAAGCTTTCTTT. The variable domain in full, with the rest retrieved from reference TRBV2 and TRBJ1-1, is EPEVTQTPSHQVTQMGQEVILRCVPISNHLYFYWYRQILGQKVEFLVSFYNNEISEKSEIFDDQFSVERPDGSNFTLKIRSTKLEDSAMYFCASRVEWTEAFFGQGTRLTVV.

V and J are TRBV2 and TRBJ2-3; possibly TRBD1 or TRBD2 for D (5 bases each). This CDR3 is 14 amino acids long. From germline, CDR1 is SNHLY and CDR2 FYNNEI. V was cut by 2 bases and J by 2 bases, with 8 bases left in between. CDR3 loop: CASSEPGTTDTQYF. CDR3 nucleotide sequence: TGTGCCAGCAGTGAACCGGGGACCACAGATACGCAGTATTTT.

The chain couples TRBV7-8 to TRBJ1-2; 7 bases map to TRBD1. Germline V gives CDR1 SGHVS, CDR2 FQNEAQ. The CDR3 runs to 15 residues. The trim removed 3 bases at V and 4 bases at J, leaving 8 bases unmatched. In DNA form, the CDR3 reads TGTGCCAGCAGCTTTGACAGGGAGTATGGCTATGGCTACACCTTC. Protein product: CASSFDREYGYGYTF.

The J gene is TRBJ1-1, the V gene TRBV4-1, with 7 bases that match TRBD1. CDR3 length: 15 residues. Germline CDR1 MGHRA, CDR2 YSYEKL. Unmatched junction bases numbered 4, after V lost 3 bases and J lost 0 bases. The CDR3 loop is CASSHNRGMNTEAFF. The CDR3 coding sequence is TGCGCCAGCAGCCATAACAGGGGCATGAACACTGAAGCTTTCTTT.

The V call is TRBV7-3, the J call TRBJ2-6, with D tentatively TRBD1 (6 bases). The V end lost 6 bases, the J end lost 0 bases, and 18 bases lay between the germline ends. The CDR3 extends over 18 amino acids. In germline, CDR1 is SGHTA, CDR2 FQGTGA. The CDR3 nucleotides are TGTGCCAGCAGTATACAGGGTCCGGGCCCCTCTGGGGCCAACGTCCTGACTTTC. Protein sequence: CASSIQGPGPSGANVLTF.

The V and J genes are TRBV5-1 and TRBJ2-3; TRBD2 matches 11 bases. Trimming took 2 bases from V and 2 from J; bases not matched to a gene: 4. The CDR3 runs 16 residues. CDR1 SGHRS and CDR2 YFSETQ come from the germline V gene. Here the CDR3 reads CASSFLGLADTDTQYF. In nucleotides, the CDR3 is TGCGCCAGCAGCTTCCTGGGACTAGCGGACACAGATACGCAGTATTTT.

The chain is built from TRBV6-5 and TRBJ1-2, with 7 bases that match TRBD1. The CDR3 runs 13 residues. Losses at the gene ends were 5 bases for V and 5 bases for J; bases not matched to a gene: 5. Germline loops: CDR1 MNHEY, CDR2 SVGAGI. As DNA, the CDR3 is TGTGCCAGCAGTAGGGGGCCGAAGTATGGCTACACCTTC. It translates to CASSRGPKYGYTF.

V is TRBV7-3 and J is TRBJ2-3; 7 bases are a match to TRBD2. V dropped 2 bases and J dropped 2; count of bases not matched to a gene: 7. This CDR3 is built from 16 residues. Germline CDR1 SGHTA, CDR2 FQGTGA. The CDR3 sequence is CASSLGGLGNTDTQYF. DNA of the CDR3: TGTGCCAGCAGCTTAGGCGGACTAGGGAACACAGATACGCAGTATTTT.

This chain joins TRBV24-1 and TRBJ1-3, with 8 bases that match TRBD1. The CDR3 is made up of 15 amino acids. Unmatched junction bases numbered 1, after V lost 2 bases and J lost 2 bases. Germline CDR1 reads KGHDR; CDR2 reads SFDVKD. Written as DNA, the CDR3 is TGTGCCACCAGTGATTCAGGGGGCACTGGAAACACCATATATTTT. Translated: CATSDSGGTGNTIYF.

On this clone itself: In the same sample, other DNA sequences code for this CDR3. This chain joins TRBV5-1 and TRBJ2-3; D not resolved. This CDR3 region has 12 residues. The germline gives CDR1 SGHRS, CDR2 YFSETQ. V lost 0 bases and J lost 3, with 2 bases in between. CDR3 in amino acids: CASSLDTDTQYF. The CDR3 region has the DNA TGCGCCAGCAGCTTGGATACAGATACGCAGTATTTT.

The chain links TRBV12-3 or TRBV12-4 to TRBJ1-5, with TRBD1 matching 9 bases. J gave up 6 bases and V 7 bases, and 4 bases lay outside the gene matches. The CDR3 runs to 13 residues. The DNA of the CDR3 is TGTGCCAGCAAGGGACAGGGTGGTCAGCCCCAGCATTTT. Its protein product is CASKGQGGQPQHF.

The chain employs TRBV6-6 and TRBJ2-1, with D perhaps TRBD1 (6 bases). This CDR3 region has 15 residues. The germline V and J ends were trimmed by 1 base and 6 bases, with 13 bases remaining between them. Germline CDR1 is MNHNY and CDR2 is SVGAGI (reference sequence). The CDR3 loop is CASSYLGASSNEQFF. CDR3 DNA sequence: TGTGCCAGCAGTTACTTGGGGGCTTCAAGCAATGAGCAGTTCTTC.